Sequencing of this T cell receptor beta chain was carried out in a study of blood T cells in healthy people across ages. This clonotype appeared a few times. Together with a sample-barcoded 5' primer, a J-beta primer mix was included in a second PCR lasting roughly 6 to 12 cycles. TCRdb re-called the 5' RACE reads through MiXCR, storing one row per CDR3 protein. The sample lists fewer than 900,000 distinct CDR3 sequences; around 36% were seen once. The CDR3 length is 14 residues. Germline values: CDR1 SGDLS, CDR2 YYNGEE. Trimming pared 0 bases from V and 10 bases from J, leaving 14 bases between. The sequenced sample was blood. This receptor was taken from a man aged 18 to 35 in good health. The chain joins TRBV9 to TRBJ2-1; D is unresolved. This chain's CDR3 is CASSVDLTGREQFF. DNA of the CDR3: TGTGCCAGCAGCGTAGACCTCACGGGCAGGGAGCAGTTCTTC.